This entry lists 24 T cell receptor beta chains sequenced from one sample in a study of human thymus T cells (dated by TCRdb to the early 2020s). Library preparation was by the immunoSEQ multiplex PCR assay. What TCRdb holds here is the immuneACCESS table cut down to in-frame rearrangements. Part of the clones is not present; checked against another copy, under half of the missing clones reflect an unresolved V gene, and the others are unexplained. Within this sample are approximately 70,000 clones, with roughly 96% of them counted one time only. 0.034% of the sample is in the top ten clones. The thymus tissue came from surgical resects taken out during corrective cardiac surgery. Sequenced input: thymus tissue. The receptors were sampled from a girl in the first two years of life with a congenital heart defect but otherwise immunologically healthy.

This rearrangement joins TRBV19 to TRBJ1-1; D remains ambiguous. Trimming stripped 5 bases from V and 0 bases from J, with 13 bases between. The CDR3 runs 15 residues. CDR1 and CDR2 from the germline V gene are LNHDA and SQIVND (reference sequence). The DNA of the CDR3 is TGTGCCAGTAGTCGGATTTCGCCGCTGAACACTGAAGCTTTCTTT. Translating gives CASSRISPLNTEAFF.

The rearrangement uses TRBV6-5 and TRBJ1-2; 11 bases match TRBD1. Germline V CDR1 and CDR2: MNHEY, SVGAGI. CDR3 size: 15 residues. J gave up 8 bases and V 5 bases, and 10 bases lay outside the gene matches. CDR3 in DNA: TGTGCCAGCAGTCCCTTGGACAGGGGGCAGAGGGGCTACACCTTC. This sequence encodes CASSPLDRGQRGYTF.

J is TRBJ2-1 and V is TRBV6-6, with a tentative D call TRBD2 (5 bases). The V gene lost 7 bases and the J gene lost 1 base, with 11 bases spanning the gap. Germline CDR1 is MNHNY and CDR2 is SVGAGI (reference sequence). CDR3 length: 14 residues. The CDR3 bases are TGTGCCAGCACTAAGCGGTCTTCCTACAATGAGCAGTTCTTC. It encodes CASTKRSSYNEQFF.

The V and J genes are TRBV7-4 and TRBJ1-1, with D perhaps matching TRBD1 (5 bases). The V and J ends lost 3 bases and 1 base respectively, with 12 bases between them. This CDR3 is built from 15 residues. Germline assignment: CDR1 SGHVT and CDR2 SQSDAQ. The DNA for the CDR3 is TGTGCCAGCAGCTTGCCGGGACGCAAGAACACTGAAGCTTTCTTT. Translating gives CASSLPGRKNTEAFF.

The chain is built from TRBV7-6 and TRBJ2-7, with D hard to call. The CDR3 spans 15 residues. CDR1 and CDR2 (germline): SGHVS, FNYEAQ. V lost 1 base to trimming and J lost 0 bases, with 10 bases between them. This CDR3 is CASSLGGSLSYEQYF. In DNA form, the CDR3 reads TGTGCCAGCAGCTTAGGCGGTTCCCTCTCCTACGAGCAGTACTTC.

A single count supports this clone. This chain joins TRBV5-5 and TRBJ2-5; 8 bases are shared with TRBD1. Per the germline V gene, CDR1 is SGHKS and CDR2 is YYEKEE (reference sequence). The trim removed 3 bases at V and 5 bases at J, leaving 6 bases unmatched. The CDR3 consists of 14 residues. CDR3 coding DNA: TGTGCCAGCAGCTCCCGGACAGGGAAGGAGACCCAGTACTTC. Its protein is CASSSRTGKETQYF.

The V and J genes are TRBV6-1 and TRBJ2-7; 7 bases fit TRBD1. The CDR3 runs 12 residues. The germline V gene has CDR1 MNHNS and CDR2 SASEGT. The V segment lost 6 bases and the J segment 1 base; nucleotides outside the gene matches: 0. CDR3 DNA sequence: TGTGCCAGCAGGGACAGGTCCTACGAGCAGTACTTC. Its protein product is CASRDRSYEQYF.

The gene calls are TRBV4-3 and TRBJ1-1; D ambiguous. Trimming shortened V by 2 bases and J by 3 bases, and 13 bases separated the two germline ends. The length of the CDR3 is 15 residues. Germline assignment: CDR1 LGHNA and CDR2 YSLEER. DNA for the CDR3: TGCGCCAGCAGCCAATTCGCGGCAGTATACACTGAAGCTTTCTTT. The encoded protein is CASSQFAAVYTEAFF.

With regard to this clone: Other nucleotide sequences in the sample specify the same CDR3. J is TRBJ1-5 and V is TRBV6-6; 8 bases align to TRBD1. V was pared by 4 bases and J by 5 bases, with 7 bases of the junction left unmatched. The CDR3 totals 15 residues. Germline V lookup: CDR1 MNHNY, CDR2 SVGAGI (reference sequence). The CDR3 region is CASSWSGTGHQPQHF. The CDR3 DNA reads TGTGCCAGCAGTTGGAGCGGGACAGGCCATCAGCCCCAGCATTTT.

This clone is a singleton in its sample. The V call is TRBV5-4, the J call TRBJ2-2, with 14 bases aligning to TRBD2. The germline V gene has CDR1 SGHNT and CDR2 YYREEE (reference sequence). The CDR3 runs 16 residues. V shed 4 bases, J shed 4 bases, and the junction held 3 bases outside the gene matches. CDR3 protein: CASSPGTSGSTGELFF. In DNA, the CDR3 is TGTGCCAGCAGCCCGGGGACTAGCGGGAGCACCGGGGAGCTGTTTTTT.

The chain uses TRBV11-2 and TRBJ2-7, with a possible D match to TRBD1 (5 bases). Germline CDR1 and CDR2: SGHAT and FQNNGV. V was pared by 2 bases and J by 1 base, with 15 bases between. This CDR3 contains 16 residues. CDR3 loop: CASSLRLRGRSYEQYF. CDR3 coding DNA: TGTGCCAGCAGCTTACGGCTTAGGGGCCGGTCCTACGAGCAGTACTTC.

This chain connects TRBV29-1 to TRBJ1-2; 7 bases align to TRBD1. Per the germline V gene, CDR1 is SQVTM and CDR2 is ANQGSEA. V was pared by 2 bases and J by 8 bases, with 29 bases of the junction left unmatched. The CDR3 is made up of 20 amino acids. CDR3 bases: TGCAGCGTTGAATTGGGGGGCAAGAGGGATCGACAGGGTCGACGGGGAGGCTACACCTTC. Amino acids: CSVELGGKRDRQGRRGGYTF.

The chain is built from TRBV4-3 and TRBJ2-1; 9 bases agree with TRBD1. Trimming at V came to 1 base and at J to 7 bases, leaving 14 bases not matched to a gene. Germline assignment: CDR1 LGHNA and CDR2 YSLEER. This CDR3 is 18 amino acids long. The CDR3 coding sequence is TGCGCCAGCAGCCAAGGGGGCTCCAAGGGGACAGGGTATAATGAGCAGTTCTTC. It codes for CASSQGGSKGTGYNEQFF.

The CDR3 loop reads CASSSHYEAGAQNEQFF. DNA of the CDR3: TGTGCCAGCAGCTCCCACTACGAAGCGGGAGCCCAGAATGAGCAGTTCTTC. This chain links TRBV5-8 with TRBJ2-1; TRBD2 aligns across 8 bases. V shed 3 bases, J shed 7 bases, and the junction held 15 bases outside the gene matches. CDR3 size: 17 residues. Germline assignment: CDR1 SGHTS and CDR2 YDEGEE.

This clone has just one count. J is TRBJ1-2 and V is TRBV2; D unresolved. CDR1 and CDR2 from the germline V gene are SNHLY and FYNNEI. This CDR3 is 11 amino acids long. Trimming removed 7 bases at V and 4 bases at J, with 7 bases between. The CDR3 spells CASMMGYGYTF. Written as DNA, the CDR3 is TGTGCCAGCATGATGGGCTATGGCTACACCTTC. Looking up the rest from reference TRBV2 and TRBJ1-2 gives the full variable domain: EPEVTQTPSHQVTQMGQEVILRCVPISNHLYFYWYRQILGQKVEFLVSFYNNEISEKSEIFDDQFSVERPDGSNFTLKIRSTKLEDSAMYFCASMMGYGYTFGSGTRLTVV.

The chain joins TRBV28 to TRBJ2-7, with TRBD2 matching over 13 bases. V trimming: 6 bases; J trimming: 3 bases; junction bases outside the gene matches: 5. Per germline, CDR1 MDHEN and CDR2 SYDVKM. The CDR3 is 15 amino acids. CDR3 protein: CASRLAGGPIYEQYF. Here the CDR3 DNA reads TGTGCCAGCAGACTAGCGGGAGGGCCTATCTACGAGCAGTACTTC. Full variable domain (missing parts from reference TRBV28 and TRBJ2-7): DVKVTQSSRYLVKRTGEKVFLECVQDMDHENMFWYRQDPGLGLRLIYFSYDVKMKEKGDIPEGYSVSREKKERFSLILESASTNQTSMYLCASRLAGGPIYEQYFGPGTRLTVT.

The rearrangement joins TRBV6-6 to TRBJ1-1, with D maybe TRBD1 (6 bases). Per the germline V gene, CDR1 is MNHNY and CDR2 is SVGAGI (reference sequence). V gave up 9 bases and J gave up 1 base, with 15 bases separating them. This CDR3 is built from 14 residues. The CDR3 DNA reads as TGTGCCAGTGGGGGCCCCAGACGGAACACTGAAGCTTTCTTT. Translating it yields CASGGPRRNTEAFF.

This clone was recorded a few times. This chain uses TRBV4-1 with TRBJ1-2, with 9 bases identical to TRBD1. The CDR3 spans 15 residues. Germline CDR1 is MGHRA and CDR2 is YSYEKL. V was pared by 4 bases and J by 6 bases, with 9 bases of the junction left unmatched. The CDR3 loop reads CASSPYPDRGNGYTF. CDR3 coding DNA: TGCGCCAGCAGCCCATACCCAGACAGGGGGAATGGCTACACCTTC.

V and J are TRBV5-8 and TRBJ2-3; 12 bases agree with TRBD2. This CDR3 has 17 amino acids. V lost 3 bases and J lost 6; bases outside the gene matches: 11. Germline loops: CDR1 SGHTS, CDR2 YDEGEE. The DNA of the CDR3 is TGTGCCAGCAGCTCTGGGGGGTCCGGGACTAGCGGGGATACGCAGTATTTT. It specifies CASSSGGSGTSGDTQYF.

The V gene is TRBV30, the J gene TRBJ2-7, with D possibly matching TRBD2 (6 bases). Germline assignment: CDR1 GTSNPN and CDR2 SVGIG (reference sequence). V gave up 1 base and J gave up 1 base, with 17 bases separating them. The CDR3 is made up of 16 amino acids. CDR3 loop: CAWSGAGRSFSYEQYF. The CDR3 DNA follows: TGTGCCTGGAGTGGGGCGGGACGGAGCTTTTCCTACGAGCAGTACTTC.

V and J are TRBV7-6 and TRBJ1-2; TRBD1 might be the D (5 bases). This CDR3 region has 14 residues. The V gene's germline CDR1 is SGHVS and CDR2 FNYEAQ. V was shortened by 1 base and J by 7 bases, with 13 bases between the two germline ends. For the CDR3, the DNA is TGTGCCAGCAGCTTAGGGGGCACAGCGAGTGGCTACACCTTC. This codes for CASSLGGTASGYTF.

The chain employs TRBV4-1 and TRBJ1-2; no reliable D call. The CDR3 is 18 amino acids. Trimming removed 2 bases at V and 0 bases at J, with 19 bases between. Germline CDR1 reads MGHRA; CDR2 reads YSYEKL. This chain's CDR3 is CASSQRGQWAGTNYGYTF. In nucleotides, the CDR3 is TGCGCCAGCAGCCAACGAGGTCAATGGGCCGGAACTAACTATGGCTACACCTTC.

The rearrangement uses TRBV25-1 and TRBJ2-1, with 7 bases identical to TRBD2. The germline CDR1 and CDR2 sequences are MGHDK and SYGVNS. This CDR3 contains 18 residues. The J segment lost 1 base and the V segment lost 3 bases, leaving 12 bases of the junction unmatched. DNA for the CDR3: TGTGCCAGCAGTGATCCAGCCAAGACTAGCCCGTCCTACAATGAGCAGTTCTTC. Translated, it gives CASSDPAKTSPSYNEQFF.

The chain joins TRBV20-1 to TRBJ2-7; TRBD1 might be the D (5 bases). Germline values: CDR1 DFQATT, CDR2 SNEGSKA (reference sequence). The CDR3 sequence is 11 residues long. CDR3 sequence: CSPRDSYEQYF. The CDR3 coding sequence is TGCAGCCCCAGGGATTCCTACGAGCAGTACTTC.